This T cell receptor (beta chain) derives from a study of CD8 T cells in ankylosing spondylitis. Whole-study findings and limits: Disease-linked clones were reportedly significantly enriched in matched ankylosing spondylitis synovial fluid. It appeared that ankylosing spondylitis blood was characterized by a TCR beta motif of under ten highly homologous variants.

TCRdb re-analysed the 5' RACE reads in MiXCR, keeping a single row per CDR3 protein. The sample records a few hundred thousand distinct CDR3 sequences, 20% to 25% being singletons. Details on this clonotype: What it binds is unknown.

This sequence originates from a male donor with ankylosing spondylitis. Sequenced sample: blood, either unsorted or a sorted T cell fraction (not recorded which).

The CDR3 bases are TGCAGTGCTGAATCCAATCAGCCCCAGCATTTT. Encoded protein: CSAESNQPQHF. The chain joins TRBV20-1 to TRBJ1-5; D unclear. V lost 5 bases, J lost 3 bases, and 5 bases lay in between. The CDR3 totals 11 residues. Germline CDR1 is DFQATT and CDR2 is SNEGSKA (reference sequence).